One and the same sample provided the 27 T cell receptor beta chains below, sequenced in a study of T cell repertoires in cytomegalovirus infection. A single record per CDR3 protein comes from TCRdb applying MiXCR to the reads. The profile shows some 450,000 distinct CDR3 sequences, roughly 31% of them singletons. The sample consisted of PBMCs. Receptors originate from a human donor in good health (CMV status not recorded). Some clones in this sample may be carry-over from other donors' samples.

Details on this clonotype: A much larger clonotype is one base distant, so this may be a read error. The conserved phenylalanine or tryptophan is not found at the CDR3 terminus, so this likely reflects a read error. This chain uses TRBV5-1 with TRBJ2-3, with 11 bases matching TRBD2. Germline assignment: CDR1 SGHRS and CDR2 YFSETQ. The CDR3 extends over 14 amino acids. V trimming: 4 bases; J trimming: 4 bases; junction bases outside the gene matches: 2. The CDR3 region has the DNA TGCGCCAGCAGCGTAGCGGGGGGGCCAGATACGCAGTATTTG. It yields the protein CASSVAGGPDTQYL.

This chain links TRBV4-1 with TRBJ2-5; 7 bases map to TRBD1. The CDR3 runs to 17 residues. Germline CDR1 is MGHRA and CDR2 is YSYEKL. Unmatched junction bases numbered 11, after V lost 0 bases and J lost 4 bases. The CDR3 DNA follows: TGCGCCAGCAGCCAAGAGGGTAACAGGGGATCGTCAGAGACCCAGTACTTC. It translates to CASSQEGNRGSSETQYF.

This clonotype was found a few times. The rearrangement joins TRBV4-3 to TRBJ1-4; TRBD1 matches at 10 bases. Trimming at V came to 4 bases and at J to 8 bases, leaving 10 bases not matched to a gene. The germline gives CDR1 LGHNA, CDR2 YSLEER. There are 16 residues in the CDR3. The CDR3 region has the DNA TGCGCCAGCAGCCGCCGACAGGGGGCGAAAGGAGAAAAACTGTTTTTT. Its translation: CASSRRQGAKGEKLFF.

V gene TRBV7-8 combines with J gene TRBJ2-4; TRBD1 matches 7 bases. Losses at the gene ends were 5 bases for V and 2 bases for J; bases not matched to a gene: 12. Looked up from germline, CDR1 is SGHVS and CDR2 is FQNEAQ. CDR3 length: 17 residues. The CDR3 protein is CASSRRGGGRTKNIQYF. The DNA for the CDR3 is TGTGCCAGCAGCCGACGAGGGGGCGGAAGGACCAAAAACATTCAGTACTTC.

This clonotype has more than one count but fewer than ten. The chain employs TRBV12-3 or TRBV12-4 and TRBJ2-7; D gene uncertain. V was pared by 8 bases and J by 1 base, with 12 bases between. The CDR3 covers 13 residues. The CDR3 here is CASSLQKSYEQYF. The CDR3 nucleotides are TGTGCCAGCTCCCTGCAGAAGTCCTACGAGCAGTACTTC.

This clonotype was counted many times. The chain links TRBV7-2 to TRBJ2-3; D may be TRBD2 (6 bases). Between the trimmed V and J ends, which lost 3 bases and 5 bases, there was a span of 18 bases. This CDR3 is 16 amino acids long. In germline, CDR1 is SGHTA, CDR2 FQGNSA. The CDR3 DNA sequence: TGTGCCAGCAGCTTCGGGTTCGGGCGGGGAGGAGATACGCAGTATTTT. Protein sequence: CASSFGFGRGGDTQYF.

The chain links TRBV5-5 to TRBJ1-1; tentatively, D is TRBD1 (5 bases). CDR3 length: 15 residues. CDR1 SGHKS and CDR2 YYEKEE come from the germline V gene (reference sequence). V lost 1 base to trimming and J lost 4 bases, with 14 bases between them. DNA for the CDR3: TGTGCCAGCAGCTTGCGACTGGGGCCGGGCACTGAAGCTTTCTTT. Translation: CASSLRLGPGTEAFF.

The V gene is TRBV29-1, the J gene TRBJ1-1; TRBD1 matches at 8 bases. V trimming: 6 bases; J trimming: 4 bases; junction bases outside the gene matches: 13. This CDR3 has 15 amino acids. Germline CDR1 reads SQVTM; CDR2 reads ANQGSEA. DNA of the CDR3: TGCAGCGTGGCCGACAGGGGATTGGGAACCACTGAAGCTTTCTTT. Amino acids: CSVADRGLGTTEAFF. Supplemented by reference TRBV29-1 and TRBJ1-1, the full variable domain reads SAVISQKPSRDICQRGTSLTIQCQVDSQVTMMFWYRQQPGQSLTLIATANQGSEATYESGFVIDKFPISRPNLTFSTLTVSNMSPEDSSIYLCSVADRGLGTTEAFFGQGTRLTVV.

This clonotype was found many times. This chain joins TRBV7-2 and TRBJ2-2; 9 positions agree with TRBD2. Germline CDR1 reads SGHTA; CDR2 reads FQGNSA. The CDR3 length is 17 residues. V lost 2 bases and J lost 8; bases outside the gene matches: 12. CDR3 loop: CASSLWGGGAVLGELFF. The CDR3 DNA reads as TGTGCCAGCAGCTTATGGGGCGGGGGGGCCGTGTTGGGGGAGCTGTTTTTT.

J is TRBJ1-1 and V is TRBV5-1; weak D call: TRBD1 (5 bases). The CDR3 length is 14 residues. CDR1 and CDR2 from the germline V gene are SGHRS and YFSETQ. V shed 4 bases and J shed 4 bases, with 14 bases lying between them. The CDR3 is CASSPNPGPTEAFF. The DNA of the CDR3 is TGCGCCAGCAGCCCGAACCCGGGACCCACTGAAGCTTTCTTT.

The rearrangement uses TRBV11-3 and TRBJ1-4; weak D call: TRBD1 (6 bases). CDR3 length: 16 amino acids. Germline V gene sequence: CDR1 SGHNT, CDR2 YENEEA. Trimming removed 4 bases at V and 0 bases at J, with 12 bases between. Here the CDR3 DNA reads TGTGCCAGCAGCTCGGAGGGGGGCTCAACTAATGAAAAACTGTTTTTT. Translating gives CASSSEGGSTNEKLFF.

In its sample, this clonotype was seen many times. V gene TRBV7-2 combines with J gene TRBJ1-3, with D tentatively TRBD1 (6 bases). The CDR3 has 16 amino acids. Germline V gene sequence: CDR1 SGHTA, CDR2 FQGNSA. V was trimmed by 0 bases and J by 4 bases, leaving 13 bases between them. Here the CDR3 reads CASSLADPGGGNTIYF. In nucleotides, the CDR3 is TGTGCCAGCAGCTTAGCGGACCCGGGGGGCGGAAACACCATATATTTT. The complete variable domain, with remaining parts taken from reference TRBV7-2 and TRBJ1-3, reads GAGVSQSPSNKVTEKGKDVELRCDPISGHTALYWYRQSLGQGLEFLIYFQGNSAPDKSGLPSDRFSAERTGGSVSTLTIQRTQQEDSAVYLCASSLADPGGGNTIYFGEGSWLTVV.

This clonotype showed up just a few times. In DNA, the CDR3 is TGTGCCAGCAGCTTAGAAGCGGGGGGGCCGTGGGGCACAGATACGCAGTATTTT. This codes for CASSLEAGGPWGTDTQYF. The V gene is TRBV7-2, the J gene TRBJ2-3; TRBD2 aligns across 10 bases. CDR1 SGHTA and CDR2 FQGNSA come from the germline V gene. V was pared by 1 base and J by 1 base, with 8 bases of the junction left unmatched. The CDR3 loop spans 18 amino acids.

This clonotype has ten or more counts. The chain employs TRBV7-9 and TRBJ1-1; D gene unclear. CDR1 and CDR2 from the germline V gene are SEHNR and FQNEAQ (reference sequence). V lost 1 base, J lost 5 bases, and 11 bases lay in between. The CDR3 is 14 amino acids. This CDR3 reads CASSLETGGTEAFF. The DNA of the CDR3 is TGTGCCAGCAGCTTAGAAACCGGAGGGACTGAAGCTTTCTTT.

In this sample, this clonotype turned up many times. V is TRBV7-2 and J is TRBJ1-2; no clear D. The CDR3 totals 12 residues. The V end lost 4 bases, the J end lost 2 bases, and 5 bases lay between the germline ends. The germline V gene encodes CDR1 SGHTA and CDR2 FQGNSA. The CDR3, as DNA: TGTGCCAGCAGCTCCTCGAACTATGGCTACACCTTC. It codes for CASSSSNYGYTF.

Concerning this clonotype itself: Since a much larger clone is just one base distant, this may be a read error. CDR3 DNA sequence: TGTGCCATCAGTTACGACAGAATGAACACTGAAGCTTTCTTT. Translating gives CAISYDRMNTEAFF. The chain carries TRBV6-8 and TRBJ1-1, with TRBD1 as a possible D gene (5 bases). The CDR3 consists of 14 residues. From germline, CDR1 is MNHGY and CDR2 SAAAGT.

V gene TRBV4-3 combines with J gene TRBJ2-5; maybe TRBD1 (5 bases). With 0 bases removed from V and 4 bases from J, the gap between germline ends came to 9 bases. This CDR3 is 14 amino acids long. Germline CDR1 reads LGHNA; CDR2 reads YSLEER. The CDR3 loop reads CASSQDKGRETQYF. The CDR3 coding sequence is TGCGCCAGCAGCCAAGATAAGGGGCGAGAGACCCAGTACTTC.

The rearrangement joins TRBV7-9 to TRBJ1-1; possibly TRBD1 for D (5 bases). The CDR3 sequence is 12 residues long. The V and J ends lost 1 base and 7 bases respectively, with 7 bases between them. CDR1 and CDR2 (germline): SEHNR, FQNEAQ (reference sequence). The CDR3 DNA sequence: TGTGCCAGCAGCTTAGGCGGGGGTGAAGCTTTCTTT. Translated, it gives CASSLGGGEAFF.

This clonotype has only a few counts. The V and J genes are TRBV12-3 or TRBV12-4 and TRBJ2-7; TRBD2 aligns across 9 bases. The CDR3 loop spans 14 amino acids. With 4 bases clipped from V and 3 bases from J, the junction kept 4 bases outside the gene matches. The CDR3 nucleotides are TGTGCCAGCAGTTCGACTAGCGGTAACTACGAGCAGTACTTC. This codes for CASSSTSGNYEQYF.

A few counts support this clonotype. V and J are TRBV7-9 and TRBJ2-7; no clear D. From germline, CDR1 is SEHNR and CDR2 FQNEAQ (reference sequence). The CDR3 loop spans 13 amino acids. Trimming shortened V by 5 bases and J by 3 bases, and 11 bases separated the two germline ends. CDR3 amino acids: CASSTTPYYEQYF. In DNA form, the CDR3 reads TGTGCCAGCAGCACTACACCCTACTACGAGCAGTACTTC.

This clonotype has more than one count but fewer than ten. This chain links TRBV4-2 with TRBJ1-3, with D tentatively TRBD1 (5 bases). Germline CDR1 LGHNA, CDR2 YNFKEQ. The CDR3 extends over 16 amino acids. Trimming cost V 1 base and J 0 bases, with 10 bases left between them. The DNA of the CDR3 is TGTGCCAGCAGCCAAGTCTCGCAGGGCTCTGGAAACACCATATATTTT. Translated: CASSQVSQGSGNTIYF.

This clonotype occurred a few times. The V gene is TRBV20-1, the J gene TRBJ2-5; tentative D call: TRBD2 (5 bases). The V gene lost 0 bases and the J gene lost 5 bases, with 10 bases spanning the gap. The V gene's germline CDR1 is DFQATT and CDR2 SNEGSKA (reference sequence). CDR3 size: 13 residues. CDR3 DNA: TGCAGTGCTAGAGAGATGAGGGCTGAGACCCAGTACTTC. Encoded protein: CSAREMRAETQYF.

This clonotype turned up a few times. The chain carries TRBV10-3 and TRBJ2-6; perhaps TRBD2 as D (5 bases). Germline V CDR1 and CDR2: ENHRY, SYGVKD. Trimming took off 3 bases at V and 3 bases at J, with 9 bases between the two ends. The CDR3 has 15 amino acids. The CDR3 bases are TGTGCCATCAGTGAAGCCGGGGATGGGGCCAACGTCCTGACTTTC. This gives the protein CAISEAGDGANVLTF.

This clonotype was counted ten times or more. The rearrangement uses TRBV7-8 and TRBJ1-5, with D possibly being TRBD1 (6 bases). V was cut by 5 bases and J by 0 bases, with 14 bases left in between. This CDR3 is built from 16 residues. Looked up from germline, CDR1 is SGHVS and CDR2 is FQNEAQ. The CDR3 region is CASSPRGDSSNQPQHF. As DNA, the CDR3 is TGTGCCAGCAGCCCTAGGGGGGATTCTAGCAATCAGCCCCAGCATTTT.

This clonotype appeared a single time. V is TRBV7-9 and J is TRBJ2-6, with D possibly TRBD1 on 6 matching bases. From germline, CDR1 is SEHNR and CDR2 FQNEAQ (reference sequence). This CDR3 contains 18 residues. Trimming stripped 4 bases from V and 2 bases from J, with 18 bases between. This chain's CDR3 is CASSYPPGALAGANVLTF. The CDR3 DNA is TGTGCCAGCAGCTACCCCCCAGGGGCGCTGGCTGGGGCCAACGTCCTGACTTTC.

This clonotype was detected only a few times. The chain carries TRBV7-2 and TRBJ1-2; no clear D. CDR1 SGHTA and CDR2 FQGNSA come from the germline V gene. Between the trimmed V and J ends, which lost 5 bases and 6 bases, there was a span of 16 bases. The CDR3 is made up of 14 amino acids. The CDR3 nucleotides are TGTGCCAGCAGCGCCATCCCGGGGTCCCATGGCTACACCTTC. Translated, it gives CASSAIPGSHGYTF.

The chain carries TRBV7-9 and TRBJ2-3; D unclear. The CDR3 runs to 14 residues. V was clipped by 5 bases and J by 3 bases, with 12 bases between them. Germline V gene data show CDR1 as SEHNR and CDR2 as FQNEAQ (reference sequence). The CDR3 DNA reads TGTGCCAGCAGCGCAAGGACGGTTACAGATACGCAGTATTTT. It translates to CASSARTVTDTQYF. The whole variable domain, filled in from reference TRBV7-9 and TRBJ2-3, reads DTGVSQNPRHKITKRGQNVTFRCDPISEHNRLYWYRQTLGQGPEFLTYFQNEAQLEKSRLLSDRFSAERPKGSFSTLEIQRTEQGDSAMYLCASSARTVTDTQYFGPGTRLTVL.